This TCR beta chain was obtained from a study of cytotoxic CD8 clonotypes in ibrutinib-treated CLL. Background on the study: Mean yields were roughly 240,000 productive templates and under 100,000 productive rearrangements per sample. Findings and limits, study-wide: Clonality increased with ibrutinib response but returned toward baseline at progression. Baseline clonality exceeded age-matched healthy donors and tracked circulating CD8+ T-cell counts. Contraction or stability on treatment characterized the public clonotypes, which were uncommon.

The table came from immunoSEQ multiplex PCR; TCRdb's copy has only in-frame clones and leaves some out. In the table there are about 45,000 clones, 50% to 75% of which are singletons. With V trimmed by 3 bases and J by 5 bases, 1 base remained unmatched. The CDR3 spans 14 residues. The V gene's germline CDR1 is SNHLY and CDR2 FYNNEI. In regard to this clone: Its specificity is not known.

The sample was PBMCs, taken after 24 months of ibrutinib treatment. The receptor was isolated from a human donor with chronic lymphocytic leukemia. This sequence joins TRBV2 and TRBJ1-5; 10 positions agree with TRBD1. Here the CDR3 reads CASSETGGDQPQHF. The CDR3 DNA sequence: TGTGCCAGCAGTGAGACAGGGGGCGATCAGCCCCAGCATTTT.